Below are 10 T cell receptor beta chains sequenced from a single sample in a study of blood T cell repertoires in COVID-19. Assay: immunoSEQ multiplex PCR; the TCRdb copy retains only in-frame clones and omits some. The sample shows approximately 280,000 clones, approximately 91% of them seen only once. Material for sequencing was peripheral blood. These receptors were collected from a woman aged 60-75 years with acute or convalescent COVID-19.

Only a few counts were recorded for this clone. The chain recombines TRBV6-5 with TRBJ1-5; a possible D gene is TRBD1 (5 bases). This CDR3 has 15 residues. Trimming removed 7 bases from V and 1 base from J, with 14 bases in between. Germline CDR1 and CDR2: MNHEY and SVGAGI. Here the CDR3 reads CASILSGGSNQPQHF. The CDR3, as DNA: TGTGCCAGCATCTTAAGCGGGGGGAGCAATCAGCCCCAGCATTTT.

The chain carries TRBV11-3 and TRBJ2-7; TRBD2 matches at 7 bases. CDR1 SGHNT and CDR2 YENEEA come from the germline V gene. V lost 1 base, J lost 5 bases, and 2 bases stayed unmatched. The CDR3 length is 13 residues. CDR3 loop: CASSLARGNEQYF. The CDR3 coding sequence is TGTGCCAGCAGCTTAGCGCGGGGGAACGAGCAGTACTTC.

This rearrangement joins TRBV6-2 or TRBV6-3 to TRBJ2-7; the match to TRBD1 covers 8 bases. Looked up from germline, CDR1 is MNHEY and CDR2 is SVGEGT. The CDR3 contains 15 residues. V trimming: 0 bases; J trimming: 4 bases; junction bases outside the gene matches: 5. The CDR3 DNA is TGTGCCAGCAGTTACTCGGCAGGGGGCAAATACGAGCAGTACTTC. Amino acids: CASSYSAGGKYEQYF.

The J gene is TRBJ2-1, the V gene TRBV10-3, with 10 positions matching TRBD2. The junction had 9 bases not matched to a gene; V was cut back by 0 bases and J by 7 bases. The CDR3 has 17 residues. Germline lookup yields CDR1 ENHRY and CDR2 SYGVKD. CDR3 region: CAISESYGTSASNEQFF. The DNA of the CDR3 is TGTGCCATCAGTGAGTCGTATGGGACTAGCGCTAGTAATGAGCAGTTCTTC.

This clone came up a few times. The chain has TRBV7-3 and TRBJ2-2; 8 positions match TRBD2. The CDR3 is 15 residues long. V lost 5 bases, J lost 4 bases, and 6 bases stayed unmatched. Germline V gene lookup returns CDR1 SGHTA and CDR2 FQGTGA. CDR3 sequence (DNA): TGTGCCAGCAGCCAGCTACTAGCGGTCACCGGGGAGCTGTTTTTT. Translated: CASSQLLAVTGELFF.

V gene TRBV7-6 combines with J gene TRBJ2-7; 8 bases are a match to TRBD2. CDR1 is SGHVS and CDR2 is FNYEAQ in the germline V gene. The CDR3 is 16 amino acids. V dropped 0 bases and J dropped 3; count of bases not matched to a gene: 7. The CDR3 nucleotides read TGTGCCAGCAGCTTAGCGTCGAGCGGGGGTCTCTACGAGCAGTACTTC. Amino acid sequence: CASSLASSGGLYEQYF.

The CDR3 DNA is TGTGCCAGCAGCCCTCGACAGGGAGCGAACACTGAAGCTTTCTTT. It encodes CASSPRQGANTEAFF. The chain carries TRBV3-1 (or the pseudogene TRBV3-2) and TRBJ1-1; 7 nucleotides match TRBD1. Trimming at V came to 4 bases and at J to 1 base, leaving 6 bases not matched to a gene. Germline V gives CDR1 LGHDT, CDR2 YNNKEL (reference sequence). There are 15 residues in the CDR3.

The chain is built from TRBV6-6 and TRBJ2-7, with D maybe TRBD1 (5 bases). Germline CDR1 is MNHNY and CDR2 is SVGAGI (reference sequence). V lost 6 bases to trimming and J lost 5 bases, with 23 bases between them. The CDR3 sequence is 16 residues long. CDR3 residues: CASSLPAAQGSHEQYF. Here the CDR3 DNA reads TGTGCCAGCAGCCTTCCCGCGGCCCAGGGTAGTCACGAGCAGTACTTC.

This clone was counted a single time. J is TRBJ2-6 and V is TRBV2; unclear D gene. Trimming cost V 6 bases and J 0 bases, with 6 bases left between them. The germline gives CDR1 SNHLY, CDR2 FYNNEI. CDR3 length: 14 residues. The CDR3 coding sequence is TGTGCCAGCAGGGCAGTCTCTGGGGCCAACGTCCTGACTTTC. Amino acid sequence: CASRAVSGANVLTF.

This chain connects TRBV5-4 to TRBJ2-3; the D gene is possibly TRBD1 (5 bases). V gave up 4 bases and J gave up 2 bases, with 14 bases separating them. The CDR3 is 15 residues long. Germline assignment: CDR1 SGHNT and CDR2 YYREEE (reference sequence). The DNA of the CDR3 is TGTGCCAGCAGCCCCCAGGGCCGGTTCACAGATACGCAGTATTTT. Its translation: CASSPQGRFTDTQYF.